The clone carrying this T cell receptor (beta chain) was observed a handful of times. The data were obtained in a study of blood T cells in healthy people across ages. Together with a sample-barcoded 5' primer, a J-beta primer mix was included in a second PCR lasting roughly 6 to 12 cycles. Via MiXCR, TCRdb re-called the 5' RACE reads, giving one row per CDR3 protein. The sample includes 1,800,000 or so distinct CDR3 sequences, around 40% seen only once; the top ten take 20% to 25%. Germline V gives CDR1 SGHKS, CDR2 YYEKEE (reference sequence). V gave up 4 bases and J gave up 5 bases; unmatched junction bases: 19. The CDR3 spans 19 residues.

The sample taken for sequencing was blood. This receptor was identified in a human donor in good health. The chain recombines TRBV5-5 with TRBJ1-5, with TRBD1 identical over 9 bases. In DNA form, the CDR3 reads TGTGCCAGCAGCCATCTACGACAGGGGGTGTTGGCAATCGATCAGCCCCAGCATTTT. This gives the protein CASSHLRQGVLAIDQPQHF.